This TCR beta chain appears in the sequencing data of a study of T cell clones after liver transplantation (dated by TCRdb to 2018 to 2020). Broadly, across the study: The samples were obtained from ITN030ST, a randomized trial that attempted immunosuppression withdrawal within 2 years after liver transplantation. Donor-reactive T cell clones were identified using TCRbeta sequencing after a pre-transplant mixed lymphocyte reaction and were then followed in post-transplant blood. Third party-reactive TCRbeta sequences were also identified from pre-transplant MLRs to serve as an antigen-independent comparator for donor-reactive sequences. Three of the eight recipients were HCV-positive; the others were transplanted for non-autoimmune, non-viral indications. Subjects received no induction therapy and standard immunosuppression until randomization at 12-24 months post-transplant. Tolerance meant complete immunosuppression withdrawal for at least one year without liver enzymes rising beyond twice the upper limit of normal. Blood samples were collected pre-transplant, pre-randomization before withdrawal, and post-randomization after either complete withdrawal or failed withdrawal. A cohort of 8 liver transplant recipients was studied, of whom 3 were classified as tolerant and 5 as non-tolerant. Paper-wide results and their limitations: Because no allograft tissue specimens were available, donor-reactive T cells may have migrated into the graft instead of being deleted. Conclusions were preliminary, limited by small, heterogeneous patient numbers and non-standardized post-transplant time points. In two subjects, low numbers of available donor cells limited the measurable donor-reactive repertoire. After accounting for repertoire turnover, donor-reactive detection was significantly reduced in 7 of 8 subjects for CD4 and 8 of 8 for CD8. In most of the 8 subjects, circulating donor-reactive CD4 TCRbeta sequences decreased significantly after transplant, regardless of tolerance or HCV status. Donor-reactive sequences decreased more than third party-reactive sequences, which suggests partial antigen-specific deletion that was not related to withdrawal success.

High-throughput TCRbeta CDR3 sequencing of frozen genomic DNA was performed by immunoSEQ, including PCR amplification, mapping, bias correction and internal controls. In the original analysis: Productive rearrangements were kept, and unique TCRbeta sequences were defined by CDR3 nucleotide sequence plus V and J gene. A sequence counted as donor-reactive only if the sequence showed at least 5-fold expansion in CFSE-low cells compared with unstimulated pre-transplant cells and had a frequency of at least 0.01%. To ensure at least 90% detection power, minimum frequency thresholds were set for each subject based on that subject's lowest-template unstimulated sample. Jensen-Shannon divergence between the top 1000 TCRbeta sequences post- versus pre-transplant served as the measure of repertoire turnover. Two-sided Fisher's exact tests were used to test for changes in the detection of donor-reactive sequences. This immuneACCESS table, as held by TCRdb, lists in-frame sequences with V and J called but not all clones. Of the missing ones, under half trace to an unresolved V gene in checked studies; the others have no known cause. The DNA gave D and trimming, while V, J and clone size come from that table. The sample profile shows tens of thousands of clones; about 88% of them were found once. The top ten clones comprise roughly 3% of the sample.

A remark on this clone: No cognate antigen has been identified for it. No clone much larger than this one lies a single base away; base qualities are absent.

The sample's time point label, in plain terms: pre-transplant. Unstimulated PBMCs, after thawing, were stained for CD3, CD4 and CD8 and then FACS-sorted into CD3+CD4+ and CD3+CD8+ populations. All 8 studied subjects were randomized to withdrawal of immunosuppression. The Qiagen DNeasy Blood and Tissue Kit was used to isolate genomic DNA. The germline V and J ends show losses of 6 bases and 7 bases respectively, and no gene match explains 6 bases of the junction. Based on the germline V gene, the CDR1 and CDR2 sequences are KGHSH and LQKENI. Spanning cysteine to phenylalanine, the CDR3 consists of 12 amino acids. The only DNA kept is the CDR3, 36 bases in frame from the first base.

Source: CD4+ T cells from blood, taken before liver transplant. The TCR was taken from a human donor who received a liver transplant. The chain is assembled from TRBV18 and TRBJ2-7; TRBD1 fits 7 bases in the junction. Read as DNA, the sequence is TGTGCCAGCTCCCTACAGGGGCGGGAGCAGTACTTC. This yields the protein CASSLQGREQYF.